This T cell receptor (beta chain) derives from a study of glioma-infiltrating T cells after dendritic cell vaccination. Time point specified: after dendritic cell vaccination, including at tumor progression/relapse. Libraries were prepared by immunoSEQ multiplex PCR; TCRdb keeps only in-frame clonotypes and omits some of them. The table shows 50,000 to 60,000 clones, with roughly 80% occurring only once. The source of this sequence is a human donor with glioblastoma. The sample consisted of blood, taken after dendritic cell vaccination.

CDR3 bases: TGTGCCAGCAGTATGACAGTGGGGCCTCTGGGCACCGGGGAGCTGTTTTTT. Translating it yields CASSMTVGPLGTGELFF. This chain links TRBV5-6 with TRBJ2-2; tentative D call: TRBD1 (5 bases). CDR1 is SGHDT, CDR2 YYEEEE, per germline. V lost 5 bases to trimming and J lost 4 bases, with 21 bases between them. The length of the CDR3 is 17 residues.